These T cell receptor beta chains were read from a single sample in a study of PD-1 blockade in classical Hodgkin lymphoma. This table comes from immunoSEQ multiplex PCR, and its TCRdb copy is limited to in-frame clones, with some not included. The sample yields about 58,000 clones, under 95% seen once. The sample in question was peripheral blood mononuclear cells (PBMCs), obtained before the second cycle of nivolumab. These receptors were collected from a human donor with classical Hodgkin lymphoma. CDR3s include the opening cysteine and the closing phenylalanine or tryptophan. The D gene is left open where the match is weak. Size values are once, few and many counts, or a class for expanded clones, and some rows have none.

v_call	j_call	clone_size	d_call	cdr3_aa	cdr3_nt
TRBV30	TRBJ2-7	-	-	CAWRSGQGIEQYF	TGTGCCTGGAGGAGTGGGCAGGGTATCGAGCAGTACTTC
TRBV9	TRBJ2-5	-	-	CASGGGTQYF	TGTGCCAGCGGAGGGGGGACCCAGTACTTC
TRBV19	TRBJ1-2	-	-	CASRYREWPFGYTF	TGTGCCAGTAGGTACAGGGAATGGCCCTTTGGCTACACCTTC
TRBV5-1	TRBJ2-7	-	TRBD1	CASSLTGTGPYEQYF	TGCGCCAGCAGCTTGACCGGGACAGGACCCTACGAGCAGTACTTC
TRBV7-9	TRBJ2-3	-	TRBD1	CASSPTGGFADTQYF	TGTGCCAGCAGCCCGACAGGGGGATTCGCAGATACGCAGTATTTT
TRBV27	TRBJ2-2	-	TRBD2	CASTRGKSGTPNTTGELFF	TGTGCCAGCACACGAGGAAAAAGCGGGACCCCAAATACGACCGGGGAGCTGTTTTTT
TRBV28	TRBJ1-4	-	TRBD1	CASSRGREKLFF	TGTGCCAGCAGTAGGGGGCGCGAAAAACTGTTTTTT
TRBV6-5	TRBJ1-6	once	TRBD1	CASSLGQDSPLHF	TGTGCCAGCAGCTTAGGACAGGATTCACCCCTCCACTTT
TRBV7-9	TRBJ1-2	few	-	CASSLTLAIGDYGYTF	TGTGCCAGCAGCTTAACGCTAGCGATCGGCGACTATGGCTACACCTTC
TRBV28	TRBJ1-1	-	-	CASSSRVSRNTEAFF	TGTGCCAGCAGTTCAAGGGTGTCGCGAAACACTGAAGCTTTCTTT
TRBV29-1	TRBJ2-1	-	TRBD2	CSVRGPSGGDEQFF	TGCAGCGTTAGGGGCCCTAGCGGGGGCGATGAGCAGTTCTTC
TRBV6-1	TRBJ2-7	-	TRBD2	CASSQAPPGLAGVTYEQYF	TGTGCCAGCAGTCAAGCGCCGCCGGGACTAGCGGGGGTAACCTACGAGCAGTACTTC
TRBV7-9	TRBJ1-3	-	-	CASSLPVPGNTIYF	TGTGCCAGCAGCTTGCCCGTCCCTGGAAACACCATATATTTT
TRBV19	TRBJ2-5	-	-	CASSYNFVGAVTETQYF	TGTGCCAGTAGTTATAATTTTGTGGGGGCCGTAACGGAGACCCAGTACTTC
TRBV9	TRBJ2-5	-	TRBD2	CASSGGGLEETQYF	TGTGCCAGCAGCGGGGGGGGACTCGAAGAGACCCAGTACTTC
TRBV12-5	TRBJ2-3	-	-	CASGLVPAVDTQYF	TGTGCTAGTGGTTTGGTTCCCGCAGTAGATACGCAGTATTTT
TRBV9	TRBJ2-2	few	-	CASTAANTGELFF	TGTGCCAGCACAGCCGCGAACACCGGGGAGCTGTTTTTT
TRBV6-5	TRBJ1-3	-	-	CASSYSSRGTIYF	TGTGCCAGCAGTTATTCGTCTCGGGGCACCATATATTTT
TRBV28	TRBJ2-2	-	-	CASSLSGTGELFF	TGTGCCAGCAGTTTATCTGGTACCGGGGAGCTGTTTTTT
TRBV6-6	TRBJ1-6	-	-	CASSYSRIGDSPLHF	TGTGCCAGCAGTTACTCGAGGATCGGGGATTCACCCCTCCACTTT
TRBV7-9	TRBJ2-7	-	TRBD2	CASSLGAGEREQYF	TGTGCCAGCAGCCTAGGGGCGGGGGAGAGGGAGCAGTACTTC
TRBV14	TRBJ1-2	-	-	CASSRTPEAAIYGYTF	TGTGCCAGCAGCCGAACTCCCGAAGCAGCGATCTATGGCTACACCTTC
TRBV11-2	TRBJ2-3	-	TRBD2	CASSQRRIAGGSHPDTQYF	TGTGCCAGCAGTCAAAGAAGGATAGCGGGGGGGTCCCATCCAGATACGCAGTATTTT
TRBV7-8	TRBJ2-1	once	-	CASSLELADYNEQFF	TGTGCCAGCAGCTTAGAACTAGCAGACTACAATGAGCAGTTCTTC
TRBV7-3	TRBJ1-1	once	TRBD1	CASSNGTGEAFF	TGTGCCAGCAGCAACGGGACAGGGGAAGCTTTCTTT
TRBV7-3	TRBJ2-6	-	-	CASTLDPSGANVLTF	TGTGCCAGCACTTTGGATCCCTCCGGGGCCAACGTCCTGACTTTC
TRBV10-1	TRBJ1-2	-	-	CASNRTGRRRRLFYGYTF	TGCGCCAGCAATAGAACCGGGAGACGGAGACGTCTATTTTATGGCTACACCTTC
TRBV18	TRBJ2-7	-	-	CASSPSRYEQYF	TGTGCCAGCTCACCATCCCGTTACGAGCAGTACTTC
TRBV5-5	TRBJ2-3	-	TRBD2	CASSLAVGLAGTDTQYF	TGTGCCAGCAGCTTGGCCGTGGGACTAGCGGGGACAGATACGCAGTATTTT
TRBV18	TRBJ1-6	once	TRBD1	CASSPSGTGGSSPLHF	TGTGCCAGCTCACCGTCCGGGACAGGGGGTAGTTCACCCCTCCACTTT
TRBV2	TRBJ1-1	-	-	CASSPTIQAFF	TGTGCCAGCAGTCCGACTATCCAAGCTTTCTTT
TRBV18	TRBJ1-3	-	-	CASSPPNSSGNTIYF	TGTGCCAGCTCACCACCGAACAGCTCTGGAAACACCATATATTTT
TRBV19	TRBJ1-1	-	-	CASSISVNTEAFF	TGTGCCAGTAGTATCTCCGTGAACACTGAAGCTTTCTTT
TRBV6-4	TRBJ2-3	-	TRBD2	CASKMSPSGGSDTQYF	TGTGCCAGTAAAATGAGCCCTAGCGGGGGTTCAGATACGCAGTATTTT
TRBV14	TRBJ2-3	-	TRBD2	CASSQVGPTSGLSTDTQYF	TGTGCCAGCAGCCAAGTTGGTCCCACTAGCGGCCTTAGCACAGATACGCAGTATTTT
TRBV4-3	TRBJ2-1	few	TRBD2	CASSQGLASDEQFF	TGCGCCAGCAGCCAAGGACTAGCGTCCGATGAGCAGTTCTTC
TRBV7-2	TRBJ2-1	-	TRBD1	CASSLQGWGQGEQFF	TGTGCCAGCAGTTTACAGGGATGGGGACAGGGTGAGCAGTTCTTC
TRBV28	TRBJ1-5	once	-	CATASATSNQPQHF	TGTGCCACAGCCTCTGCTACTAGCAATCAGCCCCAGCATTTT
TRBV9	TRBJ2-2	-	TRBD2	CASSVSGGANTGELFF	TGTGCCAGCAGCGTAAGCGGGGGGGCGAACACCGGGGAGCTGTTTTTT
TRBV5-1	TRBJ1-2	few	TRBD1	CASSGGTGDSINYGYTF	TGCGCCAGCAGCGGAGGGACAGGAGATTCCATTAACTATGGCTACACCTTC
TRBV30	TRBJ1-3	once	-	CAWSYLTQGAGNTIYF	TGTGCCTGGAGTTACCTAACCCAGGGAGCGGGAAACACCATATATTTT
TRBV7-9	TRBJ1-5	-	-	CASTNGGHPIYSNQPQHF	TGTGCCAGCACCAACGGAGGACATCCGATTTATAGCAATCAGCCCCAGCATTTT
TRBV19	TRBJ2-4	-	TRBD1	CASSAGTGANIQYF	TGTGCCAGTAGTGCGGGGACAGGGGCAAACATTCAGTACTTC
TRBV4-2	TRBJ2-6	-	-	CASSQLSNSGANVLTF	TGTGCCAGCAGCCAGCTGTCTAACTCTGGGGCCAACGTCCTGACTTTC
TRBV7-6	TRBJ2-5	-	-	CASSLQGTYQETQYF	TGTGCCAGCAGCTTACAGGGGACTTACCAAGAGACCCAGTACTTC
TRBV19	TRBJ1-6	-	-	CASSIRQGNSPLHF	TGTGCCAGTAGTATAAGGCAGGGAAATTCACCCCTCCACTTT
TRBV28	TRBJ1-4	-	TRBD1	CASRRDRGPTNEKLFF	TGTGCCAGCAGGAGGGACAGGGGCCCAACTAATGAAAAACTGTTTTTT
TRBV23-1	TRBJ2-7	-	-	CASSHDGQRYSYEQYF	TGCGCCAGCAGTCACGACGGACAGCGATACTCCTACGAGCAGTACTTC
TRBV27	TRBJ2-2	-	-	CASSPGEPGELFF	TGTGCCAGCAGTCCAGGGGAGCCCGGGGAGCTGTTTTTT
TRBV23-1	TRBJ1-2	once	-	CASSLKEVGLQCDGYTF	TGCGCCAGCAGCCTCAAGGAAGTAGGCTTACAGTGCGATGGCTACACCTTC
TRBV30	TRBJ1-1	-	-	CAWTGGDGANTEAFF	TGTGCCTGGACCGGAGGGGATGGCGCGAACACTGAAGCTTTCTTT
TRBV7-3	TRBJ1-1	-	-	CASSGGVYMNTEAFF	TGTGCCAGCAGTGGAGGGGTTTACATGAACACTGAAGCTTTCTTT
TRBV11-2	TRBJ2-4	once	-	CASRSGWGAKAKNIQYF	TGTGCCAGCAGGTCTGGGTGGGGGGCAAAAGCCAAAAACATTCAGTACTTC
TRBV11-2	TRBJ1-6	-	-	CASSSLRRGAGSPLHF	TGTGCCAGCAGCTCCCTCAGGAGGGGAGCTGGTTCACCCCTCCACTTT
TRBV29-1	TRBJ1-1	-	-	CSVHLNTEAFF	TGCAGCGTCCATCTAAACACTGAAGCTTTCTTT
TRBV7-8	TRBJ2-7	once	TRBD2	CASRVAGPADEQYF	TGTGCCAGCAGAGTAGCGGGACCCGCAGACGAGCAGTACTTC
TRBV9	TRBJ1-3	-	-	CASSLHSGNTIYF	TGTGCCAGCAGCCTCCACTCTGGAAACACCATATATTTT
TRBV5-3	TRBJ2-1	-	TRBD2	CARSLSSAGGPGFNEQFF	TGTGCCAGAAGCTTATCTTCAGCGGGAGGGCCCGGGTTCAATGAGCAGTTCTTC
TRBV7-2	TRBJ2-1	-	TRBD1	CASSFDRGPNEQFF	TGTGCCAGCAGCTTCGACAGGGGGCCAAATGAGCAGTTCTTC
TRBV11-3	TRBJ2-7	-	-	CASSLDSTYEQYF	TGTGCCAGCAGCTTAGATTCGACATACGAGCAGTACTTC